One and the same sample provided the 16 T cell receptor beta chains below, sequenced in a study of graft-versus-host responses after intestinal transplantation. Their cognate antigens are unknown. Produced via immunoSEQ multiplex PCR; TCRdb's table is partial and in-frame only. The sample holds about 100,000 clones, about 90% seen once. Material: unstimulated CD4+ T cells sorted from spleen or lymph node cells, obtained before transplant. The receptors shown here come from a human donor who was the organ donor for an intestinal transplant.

CDR3 region: CASRQTGGTGELFF. For the CDR3, the DNA is TGCGCCAGCAGACAGACGGGCGGTACCGGGGAGCTGTTTTTT. The rearrangement uses TRBV4-1 and TRBJ2-2; D gene uncertain. Germline values: CDR1 MGHRA, CDR2 YSYEKL. V lost 6 bases and J 5 bases, leaving 13 bases between the germline ends. The CDR3 length is 14 residues.

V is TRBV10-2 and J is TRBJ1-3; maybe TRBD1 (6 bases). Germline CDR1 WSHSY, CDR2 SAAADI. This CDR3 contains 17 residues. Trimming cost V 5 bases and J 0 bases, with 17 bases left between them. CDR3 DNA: TGCGCCAGCAGTTTACTACAGGGAATGAACTCTGGAAACACCATATATTTT. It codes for CASSLLQGMNSGNTIYF.

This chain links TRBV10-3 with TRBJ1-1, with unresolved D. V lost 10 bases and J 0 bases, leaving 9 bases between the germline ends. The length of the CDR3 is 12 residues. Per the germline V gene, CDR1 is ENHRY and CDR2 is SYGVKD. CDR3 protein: CATRGLNTEAFF. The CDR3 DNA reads TGTGCCACCCGGGGTTTGAACACTGAAGCTTTCTTT.

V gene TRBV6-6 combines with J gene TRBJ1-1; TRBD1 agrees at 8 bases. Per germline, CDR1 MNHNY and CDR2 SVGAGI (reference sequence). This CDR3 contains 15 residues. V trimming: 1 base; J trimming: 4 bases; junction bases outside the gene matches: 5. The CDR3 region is CASSYLGTGGTEAFF. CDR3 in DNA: TGTGCCAGCAGTTACTTAGGAACAGGGGGCACTGAAGCTTTCTTT.

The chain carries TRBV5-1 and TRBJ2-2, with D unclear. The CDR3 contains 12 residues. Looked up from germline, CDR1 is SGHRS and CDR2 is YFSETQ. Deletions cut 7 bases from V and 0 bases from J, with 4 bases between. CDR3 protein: CASGPNTGELFF. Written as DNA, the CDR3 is TGCGCCAGCGGACCGAACACCGGGGAGCTGTTTTTT.

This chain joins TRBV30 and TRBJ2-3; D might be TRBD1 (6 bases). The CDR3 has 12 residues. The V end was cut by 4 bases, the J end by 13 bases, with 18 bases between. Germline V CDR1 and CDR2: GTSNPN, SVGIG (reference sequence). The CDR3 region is CAWTAGQFSEYF. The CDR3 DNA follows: TGTGCCTGGACCGCCGGACAGTTTTCGGAGTATTTT.

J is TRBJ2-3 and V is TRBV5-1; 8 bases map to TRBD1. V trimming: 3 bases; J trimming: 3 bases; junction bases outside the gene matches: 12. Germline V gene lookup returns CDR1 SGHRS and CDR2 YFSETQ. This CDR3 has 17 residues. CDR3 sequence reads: CASSSQDGQGSTDTQYF. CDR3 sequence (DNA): TGCGCCAGCAGCTCACAGGACGGACAGGGTAGTACAGATACGCAGTATTTT.

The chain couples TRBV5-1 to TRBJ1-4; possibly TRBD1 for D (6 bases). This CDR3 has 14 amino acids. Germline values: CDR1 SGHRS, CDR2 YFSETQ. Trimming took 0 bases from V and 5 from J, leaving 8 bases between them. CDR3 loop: CASSLGQENEKLFF. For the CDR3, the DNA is TGCGCCAGCAGCTTGGGACAGGAAAATGAAAAACTGTTTTTT.

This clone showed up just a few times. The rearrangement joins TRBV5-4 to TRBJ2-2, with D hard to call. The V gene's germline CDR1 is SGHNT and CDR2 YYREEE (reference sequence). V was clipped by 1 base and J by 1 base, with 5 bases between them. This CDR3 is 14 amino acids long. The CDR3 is CASSLRQNTGELFF. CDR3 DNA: TGTGCCAGCAGCTTGAGGCAGAACACCGGGGAGCTGTTTTTT.

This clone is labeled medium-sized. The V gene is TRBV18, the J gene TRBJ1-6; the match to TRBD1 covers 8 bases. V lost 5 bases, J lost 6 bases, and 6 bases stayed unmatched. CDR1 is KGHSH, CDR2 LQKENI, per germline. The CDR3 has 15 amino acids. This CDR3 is CASSKTGDPNSPLHF. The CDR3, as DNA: TGTGCCAGCTCAAAGACAGGGGACCCTAATTCACCCCTCCACTTT.

CDR3 nucleotide sequence: TGTGCCAGCAGCCTACCCACAGTGTTCAATGAGCAGTTCTTC. It encodes CASSLPTVFNEQFF. The chain is built from TRBV28 and TRBJ2-1, with no clear D. Germline V CDR1 and CDR2: MDHEN, SYDVKM. V was clipped by 6 bases and J by 6 bases, with 15 bases between them. The CDR3 loop spans 14 amino acids.

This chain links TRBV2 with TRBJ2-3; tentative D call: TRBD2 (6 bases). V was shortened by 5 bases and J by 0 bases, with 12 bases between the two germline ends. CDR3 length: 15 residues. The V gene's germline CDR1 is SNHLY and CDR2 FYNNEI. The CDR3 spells CASSHSGASTDTQYF. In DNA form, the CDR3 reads TGTGCCAGCAGTCATAGCGGTGCGAGCACAGATACGCAGTATTTT.

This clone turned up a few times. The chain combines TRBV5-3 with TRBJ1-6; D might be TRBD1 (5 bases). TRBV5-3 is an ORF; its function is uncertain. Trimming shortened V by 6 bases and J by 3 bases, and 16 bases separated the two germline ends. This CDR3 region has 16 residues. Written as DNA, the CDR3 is TGTGCCAGAACCATGCAGAGGGGCGACTATAATTCACCCCTCCACTTT. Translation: CARTMQRGDYNSPLHF.

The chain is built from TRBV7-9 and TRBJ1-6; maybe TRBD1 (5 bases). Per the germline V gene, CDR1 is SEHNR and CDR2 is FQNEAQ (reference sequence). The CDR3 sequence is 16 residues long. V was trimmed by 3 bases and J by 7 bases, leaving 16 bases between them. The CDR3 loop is CASSFGGESTNSPLHF. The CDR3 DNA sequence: TGTGCCAGCAGCTTCGGGGGGGAATCGACGAATTCACCCCTCCACTTT.

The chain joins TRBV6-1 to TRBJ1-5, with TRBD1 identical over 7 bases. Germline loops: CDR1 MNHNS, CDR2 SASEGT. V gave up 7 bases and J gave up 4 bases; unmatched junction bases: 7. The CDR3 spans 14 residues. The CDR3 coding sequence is TGTGCCAGCACGGGACAGCAAGCAAATCAGCCCCAGCATTTT. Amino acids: CASTGQQANQPQHF.

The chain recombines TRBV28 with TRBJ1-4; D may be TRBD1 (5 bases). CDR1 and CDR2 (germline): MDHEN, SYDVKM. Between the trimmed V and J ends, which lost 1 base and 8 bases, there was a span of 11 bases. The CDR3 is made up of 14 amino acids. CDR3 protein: CASSLSQGWEKLFF. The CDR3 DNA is TGTGCCAGCAGTTTATCGCAGGGCTGGGAAAAACTGTTTTTT.